Shown below are 23 T cell receptor beta chains from a single sample sequenced in a study of regulatory T cells in long-lasting Graves disease. Construction of the TCR beta libraries employed iRepertoire HTBI primers in conjunction with Arm-PCR of CDR3 regions. Each CDR3 protein gets one entry after TCRdb re-called the multiplex PCR reads with MiXCR. The data show 400,000 or so distinct CDR3 sequences, about 25% seen once. Time point defined: persistent/refractory GD, antithyroid drugs over 5 years with positive TRAb. PBMC RNA was the source of the TCR library. This material consisted of peripheral blood mononuclear cells (PBMCs), taken when the disease was refractory, from a patient treated with antithyroid drugs. The receptors were gathered from a female donor with Graves disease.

The genes are TRBV20-1 and TRBJ1-1; 8 positions agree with TRBD1. Germline CDR1 DFQATT, CDR2 SNEGSKA (reference sequence). There are 17 residues in the CDR3. V was pared by 6 bases and J by 5 bases, with 20 bases of the junction left unmatched. The DNA of the CDR3 is TGCAGTGCCCAGAACAACATCCGACAGGGGAGGGGAACTGAAGCTTTCTTT. Protein product: CSAQNNIRQGRGTEAFF.

The chain is built from TRBV7-9 and TRBJ1-1; 7 positions match TRBD1. The germline gives CDR1 SEHNR, CDR2 FQNEAQ (reference sequence). V shed 5 bases and J 1 base; nucleotides not matched to a gene: 4. The CDR3 has 14 residues. The CDR3 bases are TGTGCCAGCAGCACAGACAGGGAGAACACTGAAGCTTTCTTT. Amino acid sequence: CASSTDRENTEAFF.

This clonotype was counted many times. The DNA of the CDR3 is TGTGCCAGCTCACCACCCCTCAGCTCCTACGAGCAGTACTTC. Encoded protein: CASSPPLSSYEQYF. The chain joins TRBV18 to TRBJ2-7; D gene uncertain. The CDR3 covers 14 residues. Germline V lookup: CDR1 KGHSH, CDR2 LQKENI. The V end lost 0 bases, the J end lost 0 bases, and 6 bases lay between the germline ends.

The table lists this clonotype with a few counts. The J gene is TRBJ1-1, the V gene TRBV5-1; TRBD1 agrees at 7 bases. Per germline, CDR1 SGHRS and CDR2 YFSETQ. The V segment lost 3 bases and the J segment 3 bases; nucleotides outside the gene matches: 14. The CDR3 covers 17 residues. The CDR3, as DNA: TGCGCCAGCAGCTATAGTCCGGGACAGCCTTTAGACACTGAAGCTTTCTTT. Translating gives CASSYSPGQPLDTEAFF.

In this sample, this clonotype turned up a few times. The gene calls are TRBV6-1 and TRBJ1-1; a possible D gene is TRBD1 (6 bases). With 7 bases removed from V and 0 bases from J, the gap between germline ends came to 18 bases. CDR3 length equals 16 residues. In germline, CDR1 is MNHNS, CDR2 SASEGT. CDR3 DNA: TGTGCCAGCACCTCAGGACAGTGGGCAATGAACACTGAAGCTTTCTTT. Encoded protein: CASTSGQWAMNTEAFF.

This clonotype has a single count. A much larger clone differs from this one at a single base, so this may be a read error. This rearrangement joins TRBV20-1 to TRBJ2-6; D is ambiguous. Between the trimmed V and J ends, which lost 1 base and 2 bases, there was a span of 15 bases. CDR3 size: 17 residues. CDR1 and CDR2 (germline): DFQATT, SNEGSKA (reference sequence). CDR3 sequence: CSARVFGLGTGANVLTF. As DNA, the CDR3 is TGCAGTGCTAGAGTATTCGGTCTTGGGACTGGGGCCAACGTCCTGACTTTC.

The rearrangement joins TRBV28 to TRBJ2-7; a weak D match, TRBD2 (6 bases). CDR3 length: 16 amino acids. Germline CDR1 is MDHEN and CDR2 is SYDVKM. Trimming took 3 bases from V and 0 from J, leaving 15 bases between them. The CDR3 nucleotides read TGTGCCAGCAGTTTTCTGGGACTCCTTTACTCCTACGAGCAGTACTTC. This codes for CASSFLGLLYSYEQYF. Supplemented by reference TRBV28 and TRBJ2-7, the full variable domain reads DVKVTQSSRYLVKRTGEKVFLECVQDMDHENMFWYRQDPGLGLRLIYFSYDVKMKEKGDIPEGYSVSREKKERFSLILESASTNQTSMYLCASSFLGLLYSYEQYFGPGTRLTVT.

This clonotype was recorded many times. This sequence joins TRBV20-1 and TRBJ2-5; 12 nucleotides line up with TRBD2. There are 14 residues in the CDR3. Germline V lookup: CDR1 DFQATT, CDR2 SNEGSKA (reference sequence). V shed 3 bases and J 4 bases; nucleotides not matched to a gene: 3. DNA of the CDR3: TGCAGTGCTAGGTTGACTAGCGGGAGAGAGACCCAGTACTTC. Translating gives CSARLTSGRETQYF.

In this sample, this clonotype turned up a few times. The gene calls are TRBV7-2 and TRBJ1-1; possibly TRBD1 for D (5 bases). Germline CDR1 reads SGHTA; CDR2 reads FQGNSA. The germline V and J ends were trimmed by 1 base and 1 base, with 13 bases remaining between them. The CDR3 contains 16 residues. CDR3 residues: CASSLVGYGANTEAFF. CDR3 in DNA: TGTGCCAGCAGCTTAGTCGGATACGGGGCGAACACTGAAGCTTTCTTT.

In its sample, this clonotype was seen a few times. The chain links TRBV7-9 to TRBJ1-2; tentative D call: TRBD1 (6 bases). The germline V gene has CDR1 SEHNR and CDR2 FQNEAQ (reference sequence). V was pared by 3 bases and J by 8 bases, with 19 bases between. The CDR3 has 15 amino acids. The chain's CDR3 is CASSFVTGGSGGYTF. CDR3 sequence (DNA): TGTGCCAGCAGCTTTGTCACTGGGGGCTCAGGAGGCTACACCTTC.

This clonotype came up a few times. This chain links TRBV3-1 with TRBJ2-7; 10 bases are shared with TRBD1. After removal of 4 bases from V and 6 bases from J, the junction contained 9 bases not matched to a gene. Germline CDR1 is LGHDT and CDR2 is YNNKEL (reference sequence). The CDR3 consists of 15 residues. As DNA, the CDR3 is TGTGCCAGCAGCCTTTCCGGGACAGGGGATCGCGAGCAGTACTTC. It is translated as CASSLSGTGDREQYF.

V and J are TRBV27 and TRBJ2-7; 12 bases line up with TRBD2. In germline, CDR1 is MNHEY, CDR2 SMNVEV (reference sequence). This CDR3 has 14 residues. The V gene end was trimmed by 6 bases and the J gene end by 3 bases; junction bases not matched to a gene: 3. In DNA form, the CDR3 reads TGTGCCAGCAGGGGGACTAGCGGGTACTACGAGCAGTACTTC. This gives the protein CASRGTSGYYEQYF.

This clonotype was seen a few times. The chain combines TRBV20-1 with TRBJ2-1; TRBD2 matches 10 bases. Germline V gives CDR1 DFQATT, CDR2 SNEGSKA (reference sequence). The CDR3 is 15 residues long. The V and J ends lost 2 bases and 7 bases, in that order; junction bases with no gene match: 8. CDR3 region: CSARLLAGIGNEQFF. The CDR3 nucleotides are TGCAGTGCTAGATTACTAGCGGGAATAGGTAATGAGCAGTTCTTC.

This clonotype was seen repeatedly, ten times or more. The rearrangement links TRBV27 to TRBJ2-5; 10 bases line up with TRBD2. Trimming took 10 bases from V and 5 from J; bases not matched to a gene: 10. The CDR3 runs to 14 residues. CDR1 and CDR2 from the germline V gene are MNHEY and SMNVEV (reference sequence). In DNA, the CDR3 is TGTGCCACCTCAGCGCTAGCGGGAGTGGAGACCCAGTACTTC. Residues: CATSALAGVETQYF.

V gene TRBV3-1 combines with J gene TRBJ2-7; no definite D call. V lost 1 base, J lost 3 bases, and 16 bases lay in between. CDR1 LGHDT and CDR2 YNNKEL come from the germline V gene (reference sequence). The CDR3 has 16 residues. The CDR3 sequence: CASSQGSSAVGYEQYF. Written as DNA, the CDR3 is TGTGCCAGCAGCCAAGGAAGCAGCGCGGTTGGCTACGAGCAGTACTTC.

This clonotype was detected many times. The V call is TRBV28, the J call TRBJ2-7; no definite D call. This CDR3 is built from 13 residues. Germline values: CDR1 MDHEN, CDR2 SYDVKM. Trimming stripped 3 bases from V and 6 bases from J, with 12 bases between. The CDR3 DNA reads TGTGCCAGCAGTTTTCCGACGTTACCCGAGCAGTACTTC. Translated: CASSFPTLPEQYF.

There are many counts of this clonotype. This chain joins TRBV7-9 and TRBJ1-6; unclear D gene. The V end lost 2 bases, the J end lost 8 bases, and 4 bases lay between the germline ends. The CDR3 covers 12 residues. Germline V CDR1 and CDR2: SEHNR, FQNEAQ (reference sequence). CDR3 sequence: CASSLRDSPLHF. The CDR3 nucleotides read TGTGCCAGCAGCTTAAGAGATTCACCCCTCCACTTT.

This clonotype has a handful of counts. The chain is built from TRBV7-9 and TRBJ2-6; no firm D call. Per germline, CDR1 SEHNR and CDR2 FQNEAQ (reference sequence). This CDR3 has 15 residues. V dropped 2 bases and J dropped 2 bases, with 7 bases sitting between them. CDR3 bases: TGTGCCAGCAGCTTACCCCCGGCTGGGGCCAACGTCCTGACTTTC. This translates into CASSLPPAGANVLTF.

The rearrangement links TRBV20-1 to TRBJ2-5; D tentatively fits TRBD1 or TRBD2 (5 bases each). CDR3 length: 14 residues. With 5 bases removed from V and 7 bases from J, the gap between germline ends came to 20 bases. Per germline, CDR1 DFQATT and CDR2 SNEGSKA (reference sequence). The CDR3 protein is CSAGGFPGQGTQYF. The CDR3 DNA follows: TGCAGTGCTGGGGGATTTCCGGGCCAGGGGACCCAGTACTTC.

This chain joins TRBV5-1 and TRBJ1-4; D is perhaps TRBD1 (5 bases). The germline V gene encodes CDR1 SGHRS and CDR2 YFSETQ. CDR3 length equals 15 residues. With 1 base removed from V and 11 bases from J, the gap between germline ends came to 18 bases. CDR3 nucleotide sequence: TGCGCCAGCAGCTTGAGTGCCCTCGGGGGAGAGAAACTGTTTTTT. Its protein is CASSLSALGGEKLFF.

CDR3 residues: CATSPQGRPTEAFF. As DNA, the CDR3 is TGTGCCACCAGCCCCCAGGGTAGACCAACTGAAGCTTTCTTT. The gene calls are TRBV15 and TRBJ1-1; weak D call: TRBD1 (5 bases). This CDR3 has 14 amino acids. Trimming removed 5 bases from V and 5 bases from J, with 15 bases in between. The germline V gene encodes CDR1 LNHNV and CDR2 YYDKDF (reference sequence).

The CDR3 DNA is TGTGCCAGCAGCCAACATACCGGAAAACAGGACTATGGCTACACCTTC. Residues: CASSQHTGKQDYGYTF. V usage is TRBV25-1 and J usage is TRBJ1-2; weak D call: TRBD1 (5 bases). V lost 6 bases, J lost 3 bases, and 20 bases lay in between. The CDR3 is 16 amino acids. The germline gives CDR1 MGHDK, CDR2 SYGVNS.

This clonotype showed up just a few times. This chain uses TRBV7-8 with TRBJ1-1; 7 nucleotides line up with TRBD1. Germline V gives CDR1 SGHVS, CDR2 FQNEAQ. The ends lost 5 bases at V and 2 bases at J; junction bases unmatched: 5. The CDR3 is made up of 14 amino acids. CDR3 sequence (DNA): TGTGCCAGCAGCCGCAGGGACAGTAACACTGAAGCTTTCTTT. Residues: CASSRRDSNTEAFF.